This T cell receptor beta chain was retrieved from a study of Ad26.COV2.S vaccination and SARS-CoV-2 variants. Notes on the study in general: Spike-specific TCR breadth was greater after Ad26.COV2.S than placebo.

With respect to this clone: The antigen is unknown.

V was clipped by 2 bases and J by 6 bases; unmatched bases: 5. CDR3 length: 14 amino acids. CDR1 MNHEY and CDR2 SMNVEV come from the germline V gene (reference sequence). TCRdb's table, derived via immunoSEQ multiplex PCR, lists solely in-frame clones and lacks some. The sample has a few hundred thousand clones, about 90% seen once; the top ten hold 1.5% to 2%. As to treatment: some 20 received Ad26.COV2.S at low or high dose, single or two shots; several received placebo; per-sample allocation not given. Samples came from day 63 after the first vaccine or placebo injection. This clonotype originated in a person aged 18-65 years who received the Ad26.COV2.S COVID-19 vaccine or a placebo. Sequenced here: peripheral blood, sampled in a trial of Ad26.COV2.S vaccine versus placebo. The chain employs TRBV27 and TRBJ2-3; 7 positions match TRBD1. CDR3 nucleotide sequence: TGTGCCAGCAGTTTAGTCAAGGGGGCGGATACGCAGTATTTT. It specifies CASSLVKGADTQYF.